This T cell receptor beta chain was retrieved from a study of cytomegalovirus exposure and HLA in healthy donors. This CDR3 is built from 15 residues. V was shortened by 1 base and J by 5 bases, with 15 bases between the two germline ends. CDR1 MDHEN and CDR2 SYDVKM come from the germline V gene. The PCR was carried out with 60 Vbeta primers and 13 Jbeta primers. Sequencing used immunoSEQ multiplex PCR; TCRdb keeps in-frame clones, though not all of them. The sample has about 160,000 clones; around 80% are singletons. The receptor was derived from a man aged 18 to 29 in good health and CMV-seronegative. V gene TRBV28 combines with J gene TRBJ2-7; no definite D call. Sequencing input: PBMCs. The CDR3 DNA reads as TGTGCCAGCAGTTTATTGAGCGTCCGAGGTAACGAGCAGTACTTC. This encodes CASSLLSVRGNEQYF.